This T cell receptor beta chain originates from a study of OX40 agonist ivuxolimab in advanced cancers. Study at large: The mean age was roughly 60 years, ranging from about 20 to 85, with 65% to 85% of participants male. Findings and limits, study-wide: There were, on average, more expanded clones in CD8+ T cells than in CD4+.

The repertoire was sequenced with immunoSEQ multiplex PCR; TCRdb's copy has only in-frame clones and lacks some. The repertoire holds about 24,000 clones, with roughly 66% as singletons. The CDR3 has 16 residues. V lost 8 bases and J lost 3; bases outside the gene matches: 12. CDR1 and CDR2 (germline): MNHEY, SMNVEV (reference sequence). Worth noting for this clone: The antigen remains undetermined.

The material was CD4+ or CD8+ T cells sorted from blood, obtained in a trial of the OX40 agonist ivuxolimab. This TCR derives from an adult with an advanced solid tumor such as melanoma, head and neck, liver or kidney cancer. The chain links TRBV27 to TRBJ1-1, with TRBD1 matching over 10 bases. The CDR3 here is CASRQGALGVDTEAFF. DNA of the CDR3: TGTGCCAGCCGACAGGGGGCTTTAGGCGTCGACACTGAAGCTTTCTTT.